These 12 T cell receptor beta chains originate from one sample sequenced in a study of shared clonotypes between healthy human individuals. Repertoires were generated with immunoSEQ multiplex PCR, while TCRdb's copy carries only in-frame clones and drops some. The sample has hundreds of thousands of clones, roughly three quarters seen once. The sequencing sample was made of PBMCs. These receptors all come from a woman between 40 and 50 years old in good health. Some clones in this sample may be carry-over from other donors' samples.

On this clone: The conserved closing phenylalanine or tryptophan is absent in this CDR3, likely reflecting a read error. CDR3 sequence: CASNFLRYSPYEQYS. The CDR3 DNA reads as TGTGCCAGCAATTTCCTCCGCTACTCACCCTACGAGCAGTACTCC. V and J are TRBV7-8 and TRBJ2-7; no reliable D call. The CDR3 has 15 residues. The germline gives CDR1 SGHVS, CDR2 FQNEAQ. V lost 7 bases and J lost 2, with 18 bases in between.

V is TRBV1 and J is TRBJ2-7; TRBD2, the D gene given by the table, was not confirmed from the DNA. TRBV1 is a pseudogene. The CDR3 length is 11 residues. For the CDR3, the DNA is TGCACCAGCAGCCAAGTGAGGGAGCAGTACTTC. Translated: CTSSQVREQYF.

This chain connects TRBV2 to TRBJ2-2; no clear D gene. Germline CDR1 and CDR2: SNHLY and FYNNEI. The CDR3 length is 15 residues. Between the trimmed V and J ends, which lost 6 bases and 6 bases, there was a span of 17 bases. The CDR3 region is CASRAGIGRAGELFF. Written as DNA, the CDR3 is TGTGCCAGCAGGGCCGGTATAGGACGGGCCGGGGAGCTGTTTTTT. The whole variable domain, filled in from reference TRBV2 and TRBJ2-2, reads EPEVTQTPSHQVTQMGQEVILRCVPISNHLYFYWYRQILGQKVEFLVSFYNNEISEKSEIFDDQFSVERPDGSNFTLKIRSTKLEDSAMYFCASRAGIGRAGELFFGEGSRLTVL.

This chain joins TRBV21-1 and TRBJ1-1. TRBV21-1 is a known pseudogene. The CDR3 loop spans 18 amino acids. The CDR3 DNA is TGTGCCAGCAGCAAAGAGTGTTTCGGGGCGGACATGAACACTGAAGCTTTCTTT. Amino acid sequence: CASSKECFGADMNTEAFF.

This sequence joins TRBV4-3 and TRBJ2-7; D remains unclear. Germline values: CDR1 LGHNA, CDR2 YSLEER. This CDR3 has 13 residues. V gave up 3 bases and J gave up 3 bases, with 9 bases separating them. The CDR3 DNA reads TGCGCCAGCAGCCAGGTACCGGGCTACGAGCAGTACTTC. It translates to CASSQVPGYEQYF.

The chain uses TRBV4-1 and TRBJ2-7; 7 nucleotides line up with TRBD1. This CDR3 contains 15 residues. Trimming took 3 bases from V and 2 from J; bases not matched to a gene: 7. Germline lookup yields CDR1 MGHRA and CDR2 YSYEKL. The CDR3 nucleotides are TGCGCCAGCAGCCAGCCGGGACAGAGGACCTACGAGCAGTACTTC. This translates into CASSQPGQRTYEQYF.

This clone has a handful of counts. The identical CDR3 is also encoded by other nucleotide sequences in the sample. The chain carries TRBV6-4 and TRBJ2-3, with D perhaps matching TRBD1 (6 bases). This CDR3 has 14 amino acids. The V and J ends lost 3 bases and 3 bases respectively, with 10 bases between them. Germline V CDR1 and CDR2: MRHNA, SNTAGT. The CDR3 loop is CASSDGGGTDTQYF. The CDR3 DNA reads as TGTGCCAGCAGTGATGGGGGCGGGACAGATACGCAGTATTTT.

The chain is built from TRBV6-1 and TRBJ1-3; D is unresolved. Germline assignment: CDR1 MNHNS and CDR2 SASEGT. V was clipped by 1 base and J by 8 bases, with 15 bases between them. The CDR3 has 15 residues. CDR3 bases: TGTGCCAGCAGTGAAGTTAACCGAAATAAGGACACCATATATTTT. Its protein is CASSEVNRNKDTIYF.

The gene calls are TRBV5-1 and TRBJ2-1; maybe TRBD2 (5 bases). Trimming shortened V by 0 bases and J by 7 bases, and 20 bases separated the two germline ends. Per germline, CDR1 SGHRS and CDR2 YFSETQ. The CDR3 runs to 17 residues. In DNA form, the CDR3 reads TGCGCCAGCAGCTTGGCGGAGCTAGCCCCAGTGGGGAATGAGCAGTTCTTC. Its protein is CASSLAELAPVGNEQFF.

This clone showed up just a few times. The J gene is TRBJ1-1, the V gene TRBV5-1; D is perhaps TRBD1 (5 bases). Between the trimmed V and J ends, which lost 4 bases and 2 bases, there was a span of 12 bases. The germline CDR1 and CDR2 sequences are SGHRS and YFSETQ. The CDR3 runs 14 residues. The CDR3 here is CASSHGHLNTEAFF. DNA of the CDR3: TGCGCCAGCAGCCACGGACACCTTAACACTGAAGCTTTCTTT.

The rearrangement joins TRBV5-1 to TRBJ2-7; TRBD2 matches 8 bases. The length of the CDR3 is 14 residues. With 4 bases clipped from V and 2 bases from J, the junction kept 5 bases outside the gene matches. From germline, CDR1 is SGHRS and CDR2 YFSETQ. The CDR3: CASSLQGLAYEQYF. In nucleotides, the CDR3 is TGCGCCAGCAGCCTTCAGGGACTAGCCTACGAGCAGTACTTC.

The gene calls are TRBV29-1 and TRBJ2-3; D perhaps matches TRBD2 (6 bases). Trimming left V 4 bases short and J 2 bases short, with 13 bases between. CDR1 is SQVTM and CDR2 is ANQGSEA in the germline V gene. The CDR3 spans 14 residues. CDR3 DNA: TGCAGCGTTGTGGGCGGGATGGTCACAGATACGCAGTATTTT. Protein: CSVVGGMVTDTQYF.